The clone carrying this TCR beta chain was counted a few times. Its matching antigen is unknown. Unique molecular identifiers were affixed to discrete cDNA molecules within the library. TCRdb used MiXCR to reprocess the RACE reads, holding one entry per CDR3 protein. The sample shows 110,000 or so distinct CDR3 sequences, 9% to 9.5% of them seen only once. The source of the sample is a study of human T cells and chemical hapten exposure. Overall study results and limits: In comparison with controls, expanded TCRs gave rise to a significantly larger number of large CDR3 similarity clusters.

As to time point: patch test 2, 6 weeks after DPC sensitization. As for treatment: therapeutic diphenylcyclopropenone sensitization with weekly scalp DPC. This sequence originates from a woman aged 40 to 50 with alopecia areata. Some clones in this sample may be carry-over from other donors' samples. The source material was whole blood, sampled in connection with sensitization to the hapten diphenylcyclopropenone (DPC).

CDR3 residues: CSARDVRQNLLNTEAFF. CDR3 coding DNA: TGCAGTGCTAGAGATGTAAGACAAAACCTCCTGAACACTGAAGCTTTCTTT. This chain connects TRBV20-1 to TRBJ1-1; D is uncertain. Trimming pared 0 bases from V and 0 bases from J, leaving 17 bases between. CDR1 is DFQATT and CDR2 is SNEGSKA in the germline V gene (reference sequence). The CDR3 has 17 amino acids.